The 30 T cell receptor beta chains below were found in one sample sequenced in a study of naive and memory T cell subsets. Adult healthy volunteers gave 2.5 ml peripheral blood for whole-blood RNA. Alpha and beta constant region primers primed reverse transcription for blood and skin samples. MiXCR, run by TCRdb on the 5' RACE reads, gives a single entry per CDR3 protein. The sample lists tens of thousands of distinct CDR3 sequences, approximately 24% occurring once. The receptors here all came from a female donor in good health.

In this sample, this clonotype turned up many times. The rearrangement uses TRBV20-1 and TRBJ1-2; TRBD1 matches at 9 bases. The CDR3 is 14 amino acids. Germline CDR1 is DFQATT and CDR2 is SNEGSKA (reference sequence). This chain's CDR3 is CRALQSDRGGGYTF. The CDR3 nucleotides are TGCAGAGCTCTACAATCGGACAGGGGCGGTGGCTACACCTTC.

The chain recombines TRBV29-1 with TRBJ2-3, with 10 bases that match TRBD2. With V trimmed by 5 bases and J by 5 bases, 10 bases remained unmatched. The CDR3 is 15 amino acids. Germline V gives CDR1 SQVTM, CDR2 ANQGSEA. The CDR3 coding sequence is TGCAGCGTTAGGGGCCTAGCGGGAGTTGGAGATACGCAGTATTTT. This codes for CSVRGLAGVGDTQYF.

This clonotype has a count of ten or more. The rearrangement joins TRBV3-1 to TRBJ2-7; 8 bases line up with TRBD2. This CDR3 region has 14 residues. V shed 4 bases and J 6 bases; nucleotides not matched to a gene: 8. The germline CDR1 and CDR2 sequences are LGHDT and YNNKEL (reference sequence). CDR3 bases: TGTGCCAGCAGCCCGGGAGGGGGTTCGGGCGAGCAGTACTTC. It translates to CASSPGGGSGEQYF.

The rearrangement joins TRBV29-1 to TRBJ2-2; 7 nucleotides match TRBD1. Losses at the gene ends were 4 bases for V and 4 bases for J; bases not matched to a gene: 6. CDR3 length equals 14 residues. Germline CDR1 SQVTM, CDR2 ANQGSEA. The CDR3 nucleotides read TGCAGCGTTGGACAGGGAACACTCACCGGGGAGCTGTTTTTT. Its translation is CSVGQGTLTGELFF.

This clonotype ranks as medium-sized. The CDR3 is CASSYPVLAVLNNEQFF. CDR3 coding DNA: TGTGCCAGCAGTTATCCCGTGCTAGCGGTTTTGAACAATGAGCAGTTCTTC. The chain carries TRBV6-2 or TRBV6-3 and TRBJ2-1; 7 bases match TRBD2. The CDR3 length is 17 residues. The V gene end was trimmed by 3 bases and the J gene end by 5 bases; junction bases not matched to a gene: 13. Germline CDR1 is MNHEY and CDR2 is SVGEGT.

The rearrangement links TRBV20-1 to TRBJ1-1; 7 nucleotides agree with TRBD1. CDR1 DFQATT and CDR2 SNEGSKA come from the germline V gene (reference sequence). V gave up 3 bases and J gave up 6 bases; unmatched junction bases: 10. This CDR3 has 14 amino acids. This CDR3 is CSASSPGGGSEAFF. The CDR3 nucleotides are TGCAGTGCTAGTTCACCAGGGGGGGGGTCTGAAGCTTTCTTT.

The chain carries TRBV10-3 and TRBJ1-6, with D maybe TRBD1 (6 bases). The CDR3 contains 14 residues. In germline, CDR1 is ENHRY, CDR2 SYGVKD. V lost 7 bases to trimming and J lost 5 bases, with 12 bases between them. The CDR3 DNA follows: TGTGCCATCAAAGGGGGGAGTGATAATTCACCCCTCCACTTT. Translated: CAIKGGSDNSPLHF.

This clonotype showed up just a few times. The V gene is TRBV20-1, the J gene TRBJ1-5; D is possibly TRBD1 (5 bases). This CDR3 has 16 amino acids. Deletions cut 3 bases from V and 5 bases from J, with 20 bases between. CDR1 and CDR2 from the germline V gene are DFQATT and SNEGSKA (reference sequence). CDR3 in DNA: TGCAGTGCTAGCACCACCAACGAGGGGACCGATCAGCCCCAGCATTTT. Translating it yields CSASTTNEGTDQPQHF.

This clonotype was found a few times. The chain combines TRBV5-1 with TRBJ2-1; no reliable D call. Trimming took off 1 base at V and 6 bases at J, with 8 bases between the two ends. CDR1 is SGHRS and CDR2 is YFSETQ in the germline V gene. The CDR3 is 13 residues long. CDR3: CASSLTTSNEQFF. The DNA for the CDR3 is TGCGCCAGCAGCTTGACAACGTCCAATGAGCAGTTCTTC.

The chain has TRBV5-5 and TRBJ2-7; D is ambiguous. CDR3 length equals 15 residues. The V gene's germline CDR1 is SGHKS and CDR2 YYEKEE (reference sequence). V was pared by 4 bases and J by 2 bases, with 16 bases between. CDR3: CASSPDVRPPYEQYF. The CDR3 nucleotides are TGTGCCAGCAGCCCGGATGTCCGACCACCCTACGAGCAGTACTTC. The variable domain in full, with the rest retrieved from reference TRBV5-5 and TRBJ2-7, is DAGVTQSPTHLIKTRGQQVTLRCSPISGHKSVSWYQQVLGQGPQFIFQYYEKEERGRGNFPDRFSARQFPNYSSELNVNALLLGDSALYLCASSPDVRPPYEQYFGPGTRLTVT.

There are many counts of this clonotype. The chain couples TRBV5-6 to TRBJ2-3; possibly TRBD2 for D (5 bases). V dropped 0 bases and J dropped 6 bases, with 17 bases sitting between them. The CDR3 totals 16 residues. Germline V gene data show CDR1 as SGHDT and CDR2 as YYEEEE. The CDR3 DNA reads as TGTGCCAGCAGCTTGGTCGCGGGTTTCCTCGGGGATACGCAGTATTTT. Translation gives CASSLVAGFLGDTQYF.

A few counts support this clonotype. The CDR3 DNA sequence: TGCAGCGTTGTTGTGGCACCTGGCTACACCTTC. Translated, it gives CSVVVAPGYTF. This sequence joins TRBV29-1 and TRBJ1-2, with no clear D. The V end lost 4 bases, the J end lost 7 bases, and 10 bases lay between the germline ends. The CDR3 length is 11 residues. Germline CDR1 SQVTM, CDR2 ANQGSEA.

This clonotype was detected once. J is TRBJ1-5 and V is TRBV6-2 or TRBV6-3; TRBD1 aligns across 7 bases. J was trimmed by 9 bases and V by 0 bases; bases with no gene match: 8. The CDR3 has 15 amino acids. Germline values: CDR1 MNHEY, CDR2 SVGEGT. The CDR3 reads CASSYSGGVRRPQHF. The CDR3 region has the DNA TGTGCCAGCAGTTACTCAGGGGGCGTCCGACGGCCCCAGCATTTT.

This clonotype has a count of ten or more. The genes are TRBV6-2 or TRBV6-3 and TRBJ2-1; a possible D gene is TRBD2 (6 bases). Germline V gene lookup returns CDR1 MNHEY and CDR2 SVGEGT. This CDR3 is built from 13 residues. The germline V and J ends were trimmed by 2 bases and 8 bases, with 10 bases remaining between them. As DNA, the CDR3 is TGTGCCAGCAGTTACCGGGAGTGGGATGAGCAGTTCTTC. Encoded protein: CASSYREWDEQFF.

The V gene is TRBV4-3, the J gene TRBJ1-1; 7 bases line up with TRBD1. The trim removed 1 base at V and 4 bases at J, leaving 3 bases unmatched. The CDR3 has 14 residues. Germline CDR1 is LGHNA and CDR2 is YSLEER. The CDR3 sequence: CASSQVQGGTEAFF. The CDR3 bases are TGCGCCAGCAGCCAAGTTCAGGGGGGCACTGAAGCTTTCTTT.

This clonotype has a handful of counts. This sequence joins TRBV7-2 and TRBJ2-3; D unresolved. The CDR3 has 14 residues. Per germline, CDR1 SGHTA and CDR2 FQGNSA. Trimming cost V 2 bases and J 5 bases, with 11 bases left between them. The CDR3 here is CASSLSSTGDTQYF. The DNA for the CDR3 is TGTGCCAGCAGCTTAAGCTCCACGGGAGATACGCAGTATTTT. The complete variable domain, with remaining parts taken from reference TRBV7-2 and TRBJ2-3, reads GAGVSQSPSNKVTEKGKDVELRCDPISGHTALYWYRQSLGQGLEFLIYFQGNSAPDKSGLPSDRFSAERTGGSVSTLTIQRTQQEDSAVYLCASSLSSTGDTQYFGPGTRLTVL.

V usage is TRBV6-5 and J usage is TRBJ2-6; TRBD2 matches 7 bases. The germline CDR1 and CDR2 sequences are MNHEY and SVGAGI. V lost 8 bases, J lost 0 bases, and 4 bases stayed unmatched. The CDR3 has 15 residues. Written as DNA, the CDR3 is TGTGCCAGCTCGACGGGGGGCTCTGGGGCCAACGTCCTGACTTTC. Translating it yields CASSTGGSGANVLTF.

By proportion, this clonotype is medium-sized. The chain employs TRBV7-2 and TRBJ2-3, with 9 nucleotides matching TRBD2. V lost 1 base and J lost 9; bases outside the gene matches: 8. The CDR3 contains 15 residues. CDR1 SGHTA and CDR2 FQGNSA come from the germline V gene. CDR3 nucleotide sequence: TGTGCCAGCAGCTTAGAGGTAGCGGGAGTAATCACGCAGTATTTT. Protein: CASSLEVAGVITQYF.

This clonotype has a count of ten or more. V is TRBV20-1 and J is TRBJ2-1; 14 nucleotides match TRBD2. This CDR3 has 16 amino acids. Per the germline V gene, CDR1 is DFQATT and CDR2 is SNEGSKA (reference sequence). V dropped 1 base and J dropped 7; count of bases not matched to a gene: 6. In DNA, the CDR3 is TGCAGTGCTAGAGCCTCGACTAGCGGGGGGGGGAATGAGCAGTTCTTC. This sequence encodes CSARASTSGGGNEQFF.

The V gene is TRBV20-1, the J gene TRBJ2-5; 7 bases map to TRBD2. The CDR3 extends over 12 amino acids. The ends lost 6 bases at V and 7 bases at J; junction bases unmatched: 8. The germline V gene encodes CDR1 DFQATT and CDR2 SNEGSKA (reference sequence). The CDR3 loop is CSALSGSGTQYF. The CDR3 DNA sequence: TGCAGTGCCCTTAGCGGGTCCGGGACCCAGTACTTC.

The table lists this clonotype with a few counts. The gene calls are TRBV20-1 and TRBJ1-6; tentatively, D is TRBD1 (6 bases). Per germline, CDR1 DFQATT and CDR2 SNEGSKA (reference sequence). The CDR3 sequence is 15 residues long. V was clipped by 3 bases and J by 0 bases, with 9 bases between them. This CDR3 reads CSASQGSSYNSPLHF. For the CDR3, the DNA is TGCAGTGCTAGCCAGGGGAGCTCCTATAATTCACCCCTCCACTTT.

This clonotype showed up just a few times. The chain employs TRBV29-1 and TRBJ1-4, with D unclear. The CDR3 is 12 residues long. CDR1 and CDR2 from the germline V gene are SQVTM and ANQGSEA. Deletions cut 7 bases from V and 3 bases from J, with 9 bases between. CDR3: CSAEAPNEKLFF. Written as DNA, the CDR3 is TGCAGCGCCGAAGCACCTAATGAAAAACTGTTTTTT.

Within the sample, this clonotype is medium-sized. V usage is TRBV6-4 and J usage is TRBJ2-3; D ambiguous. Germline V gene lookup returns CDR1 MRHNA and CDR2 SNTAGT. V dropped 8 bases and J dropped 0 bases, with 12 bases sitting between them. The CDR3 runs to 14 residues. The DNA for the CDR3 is TGTGCCAGCTCCCCAAGCTCTAGCACAGATACGCAGTATTTT. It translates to CASSPSSSTDTQYF.

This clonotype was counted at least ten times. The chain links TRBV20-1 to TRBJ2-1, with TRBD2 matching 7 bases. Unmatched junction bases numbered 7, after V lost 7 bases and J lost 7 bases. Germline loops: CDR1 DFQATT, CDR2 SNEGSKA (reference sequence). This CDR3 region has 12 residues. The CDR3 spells CSGAGPQNEQFF. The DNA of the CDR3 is TGCAGTGGAGCGGGACCTCAAAATGAGCAGTTCTTC.

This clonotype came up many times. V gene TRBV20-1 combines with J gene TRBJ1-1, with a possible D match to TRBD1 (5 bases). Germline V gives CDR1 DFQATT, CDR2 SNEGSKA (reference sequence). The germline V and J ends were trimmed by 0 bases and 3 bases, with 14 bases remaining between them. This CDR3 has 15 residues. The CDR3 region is CSARDDLRGDTEAFF. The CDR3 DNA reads TGCAGTGCTAGAGATGATTTGAGGGGTGACACTGAAGCTTTCTTT.

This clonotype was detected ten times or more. CDR3 nucleotides: TGTGCCAGCAGTCCTCGACGGCCCCCCTACGAGCAGTACTTC. Translation gives CASSPRRPPYEQYF. The rearrangement joins TRBV6-5 to TRBJ2-7, with D hard to call. V lost 5 bases and J 2 bases, leaving 13 bases between the germline ends. CDR3 length: 14 residues. The germline V gene encodes CDR1 MNHEY and CDR2 SVGAGI.

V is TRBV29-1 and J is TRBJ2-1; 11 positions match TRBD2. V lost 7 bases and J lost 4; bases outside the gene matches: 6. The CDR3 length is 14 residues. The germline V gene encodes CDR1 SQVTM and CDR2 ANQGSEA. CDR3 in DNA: TGCAGCGCCACACGACTAGCGGGGTACAATGAGCAGTTCTTC. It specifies CSATRLAGYNEQFF.

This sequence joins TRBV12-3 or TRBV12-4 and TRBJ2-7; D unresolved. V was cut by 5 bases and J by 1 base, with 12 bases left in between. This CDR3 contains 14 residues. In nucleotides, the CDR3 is TGTGCCAGCAGTCGAGCCTTTAAGTCCTACGAGCAGTACTTC. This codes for CASSRAFKSYEQYF.

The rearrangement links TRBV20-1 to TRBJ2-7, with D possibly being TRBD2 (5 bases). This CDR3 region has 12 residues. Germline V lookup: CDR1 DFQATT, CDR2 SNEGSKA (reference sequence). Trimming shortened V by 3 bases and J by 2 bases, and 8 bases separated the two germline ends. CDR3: CSARIATYEQYF. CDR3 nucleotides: TGCAGTGCTAGGATAGCGACCTACGAGCAGTACTTC.

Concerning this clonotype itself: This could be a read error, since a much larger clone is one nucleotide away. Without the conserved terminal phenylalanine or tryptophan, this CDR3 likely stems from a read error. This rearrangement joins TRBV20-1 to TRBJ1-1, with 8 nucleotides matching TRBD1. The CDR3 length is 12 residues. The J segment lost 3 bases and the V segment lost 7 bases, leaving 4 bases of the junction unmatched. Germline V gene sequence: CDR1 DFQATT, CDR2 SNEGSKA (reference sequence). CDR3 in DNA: TGCAGTGTTTCGACAGGGGACACTGAAGCTTTCTCT. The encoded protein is CSVSTGDTEAFS.